Shown below are 22 T cell receptor beta chains from a single sample sequenced in a study of shared clonotypes between healthy human individuals. CD8 cells regarded as naive lacked CD45RO, were positively chosen for CCR7, and omitted terminally differentiated effector memory CD45RA+ cells. Data came from immunoSEQ multiplex PCR; TCRdb stores just in-frame clones and leaves some out. This sample has roughly 590,000 clones, with 95% found just once. The specimen sequenced was naive CD8+ T cells sorted from blood. The origin of the receptors is a woman aged 25-40 years in good health.

V is TRBV27 and J is TRBJ2-7; 10 bases line up with TRBD1. Looked up from germline, CDR1 is MNHEY and CDR2 is SMNVEV (reference sequence). The CDR3 length is 17 residues. Germline trimming cut 4 bases from V and 2 bases from J; bases unmatched to any gene: 11. In nucleotides, the CDR3 is TGTGCCAGCAGTTCACCCACGGGACAGGGGTCCCCCTACGAGCAGTACTTC. Translation: CASSSPTGQGSPYEQYF.

The CDR3 loop is CASSRGNYNEQFF. The CDR3 region has the DNA TGTGCCAGCAGCCGGGGGAACTACAATGAGCAGTTCTTC. The chain links TRBV6-5 to TRBJ2-1; D may be TRBD2 (6 bases). There are 13 residues in the CDR3. CDR1 and CDR2 (germline): MNHEY, SVGAGI. V lost 6 bases, J lost 3 bases, and 9 bases lay in between.

The chain uses TRBV7-9 and TRBJ2-7; TRBD1 agrees at 10 bases. The CDR3 is 17 amino acids. Germline-derived CDR1 and CDR2 are SEHNR and FQNEAQ (reference sequence). The V gene end was trimmed by 11 bases and the J gene end by 1 base; junction bases not matched to a gene: 17. CDR3 bases: TGTGCCCCGACCCGACCCGACGGGGACAGGGGATCCTACGAGCAGTACTTC. Translation: CAPTRPDGDRGSYEQYF.

The chain employs TRBV10-1 and TRBJ2-1; D might be TRBD2 (6 bases). The V gene lost 1 base and the J gene lost 7 bases, with 17 bases spanning the gap. Germline V gene data show CDR1 as WNHNN and CDR2 as SYGVQD (reference sequence). The length of the CDR3 is 16 residues. The CDR3 reads CASSEYSGPPQNEQFF. The CDR3 DNA reads as TGCGCCAGCAGTGAGTATAGCGGCCCCCCGCAGAATGAGCAGTTCTTC.

The rearrangement links TRBV2 to TRBJ2-7; D is perhaps TRBD1 (5 bases). Germline V lookup: CDR1 SNHLY, CDR2 FYNNEI. V lost 6 bases and J 3 bases, leaving 15 bases between the germline ends. The CDR3 sequence is 14 residues long. The CDR3 here is CASSHGAAIYEQYF. In DNA, the CDR3 is TGTGCCAGCAGCCATGGGGCCGCAATCTACGAGCAGTACTTC.

J is TRBJ2-1 and V is TRBV9, with a tentative D call TRBD2 (5 bases). The germline V gene has CDR1 SGDLS and CDR2 YYNGEE. The CDR3 consists of 14 residues. V shed 0 bases and J shed 8 bases, with 12 bases lying between them. The CDR3 loop reads CASSVARAPDEQFF. CDR3 nucleotides: TGTGCCAGCAGCGTAGCGCGGGCTCCGGATGAGCAGTTCTTC.

This clone was seen only a few times. The rearrangement links TRBV7-3 to TRBJ2-1, with 10 bases that match TRBD2. The CDR3 is made up of 13 amino acids. V trimming: 5 bases; J trimming: 8 bases; junction bases outside the gene matches: 3. The germline V gene encodes CDR1 SGHTA and CDR2 FQGTGA. CDR3 region: CASSPGTSDEQFF. The CDR3 DNA reads as TGTGCCAGCAGCCCTGGGACTAGCGATGAGCAGTTCTTC.

The chain recombines TRBV14 with TRBJ2-2; D remains unclear. This CDR3 region has 16 residues. CDR1 is SGHDN and CDR2 is FVKESK in the germline V gene. V was shortened by 2 bases and J by 2 bases, with 12 bases between the two germline ends. This chain's CDR3 is CASSQYGKPNTGELFF. The CDR3, as DNA: TGTGCCAGCAGCCAATATGGGAAGCCAAACACCGGGGAGCTGTTTTTT.

Points on this clone: At one of its ends the junction is not consistent with the germline gene, which may arise from a read error. This rearrangement joins TRBV28 to TRBJ1-2, with D unresolved. This CDR3 comprises 11 residues. CDR1 and CDR2 from the germline V gene are MDHEN and SYDVKM. This chain's CDR3 is CASNLGYGYTF. The DNA for the CDR3 is TGTGCCAGCAATTTAGGGTATGGCTACACCTTC.

This sequence joins TRBV7-6 and TRBJ2-7, with TRBD2 as a possible D gene (6 bases). V lost 1 base, J lost 0 bases, and 7 bases lay in between. From germline, CDR1 is SGHVS and CDR2 FNYEAQ. CDR3 length equals 14 residues. As DNA, the CDR3 is TGTGCCAGCAGCTTAGGGGAGGACTCCTACGAGCAGTACTTC. This codes for CASSLGEDSYEQYF.

V gene TRBV7-9 combines with J gene TRBJ1-2; TRBD1 is a possible D gene (6 bases). CDR3 length: 17 residues. Trimming left V 8 bases short and J 5 bases short, with 27 bases between. Germline CDR1 and CDR2: SEHNR and FQNEAQ (reference sequence). The CDR3, as DNA: TGTGCCAGCGCCGGGACACACCAAGAGAAAGGTTTATATGGCTACACCTTC. Translation gives CASAGTHQEKGLYGYTF.

This rearrangement joins TRBV5-6 to TRBJ1-3; D not resolved. Trimming left V 0 bases short and J 0 bases short, with 10 bases between. Per the germline V gene, CDR1 is SGHDT and CDR2 is YYEEEE. This CDR3 is 16 amino acids long. CDR3 sequence (DNA): TGTGCCAGCAGCTTGGGGATAGATAACTCTGGAAACACCATATATTTT. Translated: CASSLGIDNSGNTIYF.

The V gene is TRBV27, the J gene TRBJ1-4; the D gene is possibly TRBD1 (6 bases). Trimming shortened V by 5 bases and J by 11 bases, and 24 bases separated the two germline ends. The CDR3 contains 16 residues. Germline lookup yields CDR1 MNHEY and CDR2 SMNVEV (reference sequence). The CDR3 sequence: CASSKTRDTTIEKLFF. The CDR3 DNA reads TGTGCCAGCAGTAAGACCCGGGACACAACCATTGAGAAACTGTTTTTT.

This rearrangement joins TRBV27 to TRBJ2-1; TRBD2 aligns across 14 bases. This CDR3 comprises 16 residues. Germline V gives CDR1 MNHEY, CDR2 SMNVEV (reference sequence). The junction had 7 bases not matched to a gene; V was cut back by 3 bases and J by 9 bases. The CDR3 coding sequence is TGTGCCAGCAGTTTTGAGATTGGACTAGCGGGGGGTGAGCAGTTCTTC. This codes for CASSFEIGLAGGEQFF.

The CDR3 loop reads CASSWSGSARGELFF. Written as DNA, the CDR3 is TGCGCCAGCAGCTGGAGCGGGAGCGCGCGCGGGGAGCTGTTTTTT. The genes are TRBV5-1 and TRBJ2-2, with 8 positions matching TRBD2. The CDR3 consists of 15 residues. CDR1 and CDR2 (germline): SGHRS, YFSETQ. J was trimmed by 7 bases and V by 3 bases; bases with no gene match: 8.

The gene calls are TRBV5-1 and TRBJ2-5; possibly TRBD2 for D (6 bases). The better agreement between TRBJ2-7 and the DNA end casts doubt on the J call. The CDR3 is made up of 16 amino acids. The germline gives CDR1 SGHRS, CDR2 YFSETQ. In DNA, the CDR3 is TGCGCCAGCAGCCAAATTGGGGACTCGTACTCCTACGAGCAGTACTTC. Protein sequence: CASSQIGDSYSYEQYF.

The chain is built from TRBV7-9 and TRBJ1-1; no clear D gene. The germline CDR1 and CDR2 sequences are SEHNR and FQNEAQ (reference sequence). The CDR3 covers 16 residues. V lost 5 bases and J 6 bases, leaving 22 bases between the germline ends. The CDR3 is CASSLPGQAPWAEAFF. The CDR3 DNA sequence: TGTGCCAGCAGCCTACCCGGGCAGGCCCCTTGGGCTGAAGCTTTCTTT.

The rearrangement joins TRBV5-8 to TRBJ2-1; 8 positions match TRBD1. The CDR3 spans 15 residues. Germline-derived CDR1 and CDR2 are SGHTS and YDEGEE. The V and J ends lost 2 bases and 4 bases, in that order; junction bases with no gene match: 5. In DNA, the CDR3 is TGTGCCAGCAGCTTATCGGACAGGGCTTACAATGAGCAGTTCTTC. As protein: CASSLSDRAYNEQFF.

The chain is built from TRBV28 and TRBJ2-3; D uncertain. From germline, CDR1 is MDHEN and CDR2 SYDVKM. V lost 6 bases and J 2 bases, leaving 18 bases between the germline ends. There are 16 residues in the CDR3. As DNA, the CDR3 is TGTGCCAGCAGATACACCCCCGAACGTCCCACAGATACGCAGTATTTT. It codes for CASRYTPERPTDTQYF.

Here the CDR3 reads CASSVQGLGNTIYF. CDR3 bases: TGTGCCAGCAGTGTACAGGGATTAGGAAACACCATATATTTT. V and J are TRBV25-1 and TRBJ1-3; possible D gene TRBD1, 6 bases. This CDR3 is 14 amino acids long. Germline V CDR1 and CDR2: MGHDK, SYGVNS. Trimming shortened V by 4 bases and J by 4 bases, and 11 bases separated the two germline ends. Complete variable domain (other parts from reference TRBV25-1 and TRBJ1-3): EADIYQTPRYLVIGTGKKITLECSQTMGHDKMYWYQQDPGMELHLIHYSYGVNSTEKGDLSSESTVSRIRTEHFPLTLESARPSHTSQYLCASSVQGLGNTIYFGEGSWLTVV.

This clone was detected once. The J gene is TRBJ2-1, the V gene TRBV5-1; 7 nucleotides align to TRBD1. CDR1 and CDR2 from the germline V gene are SGHRS and YFSETQ. Trimming took 0 bases from V and 3 from J; bases not matched to a gene: 3. The CDR3 has 15 residues. CDR3 amino acids: CASSLESGGYNEQFF. The CDR3 DNA is TGCGCCAGCAGCTTGGAGTCAGGGGGCTACAATGAGCAGTTCTTC.

The gene calls are TRBV11-2 and TRBJ2-7; 8 nucleotides line up with TRBD2. The CDR3 has 15 amino acids. The germline V gene has CDR1 SGHAT and CDR2 FQNNGV. J lost 3 bases, V lost 6 bases, and 10 bases had no gene match. CDR3: CASRAIAGRSYEQYF. CDR3 in DNA: TGTGCCAGCAGAGCCATAGCGGGACGTAGCTACGAGCAGTACTTC.